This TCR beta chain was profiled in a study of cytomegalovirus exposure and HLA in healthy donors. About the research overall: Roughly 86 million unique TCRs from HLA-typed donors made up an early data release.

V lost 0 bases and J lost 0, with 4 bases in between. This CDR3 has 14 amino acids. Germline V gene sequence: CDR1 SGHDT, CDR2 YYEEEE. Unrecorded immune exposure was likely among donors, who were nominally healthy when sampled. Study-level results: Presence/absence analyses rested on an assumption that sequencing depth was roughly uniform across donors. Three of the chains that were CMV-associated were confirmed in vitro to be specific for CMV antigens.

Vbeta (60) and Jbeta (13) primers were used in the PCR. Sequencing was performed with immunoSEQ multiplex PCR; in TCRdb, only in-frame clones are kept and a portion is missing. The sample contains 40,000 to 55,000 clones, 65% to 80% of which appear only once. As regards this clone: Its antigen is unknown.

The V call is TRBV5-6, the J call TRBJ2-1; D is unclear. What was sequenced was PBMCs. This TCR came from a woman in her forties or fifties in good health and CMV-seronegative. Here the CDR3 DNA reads TGTGCCAGCAGCTTGGAACACTCCTACAATGAGCAGTTCTTC. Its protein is CASSLEHSYNEQFF.